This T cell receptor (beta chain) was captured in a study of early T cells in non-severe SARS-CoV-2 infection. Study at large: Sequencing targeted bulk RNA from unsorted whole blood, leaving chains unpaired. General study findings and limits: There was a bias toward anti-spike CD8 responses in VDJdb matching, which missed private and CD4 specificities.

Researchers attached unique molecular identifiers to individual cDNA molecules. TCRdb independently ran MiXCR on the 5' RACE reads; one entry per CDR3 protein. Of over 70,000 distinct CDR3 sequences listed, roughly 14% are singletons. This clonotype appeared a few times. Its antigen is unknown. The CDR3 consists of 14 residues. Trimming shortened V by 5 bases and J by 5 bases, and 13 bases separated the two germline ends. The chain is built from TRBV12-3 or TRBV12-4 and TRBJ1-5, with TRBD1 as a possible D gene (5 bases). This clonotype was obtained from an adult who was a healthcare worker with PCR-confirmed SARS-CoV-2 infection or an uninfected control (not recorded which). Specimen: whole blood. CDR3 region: CASSILREDQPQHF. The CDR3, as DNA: TGTGCCAGCAGTATACTCAGGGAGGATCAGCCCCAGCATTTT.